This T cell receptor (beta chain) originates from a study of identical twins' blood T cells. The germline gives CDR1 SGHDT, CDR2 YYEEEE. This CDR3 is 16 amino acids long. Trimming cost V 5 bases and J 3 bases, with 21 bases left between them. The table lists this clonotype with a few counts. Its cognate antigen is unknown. Each TCR cDNA library carried sample-specific barcodes on both ends. TCRdb reanalysed the 5' RACE reads using MiXCR and keeps one entry per CDR3 protein. Of 350,000 to 400,000 distinct CDR3 sequences listed, under 30% are singletons. Findings and caveats of the study: Top TCRbeta clonotypes were shared more with twin than unrelated donors. V gene usage reportedly matched far better within twin pairs than unrelated donors. Shared environment remains a possible cause of twin similarity.

Material for sequencing was PBMCs. This receptor was taken from a woman aged 18-50 years in good health. The V gene is TRBV5-6, the J gene TRBJ2-7, with D perhaps matching TRBD1 (6 bases). This chain's CDR3 is CASSTFFTGPLYEQYF. For the CDR3, the DNA is TGTGCCAGCAGTACCTTTTTCACAGGGCCACTCTACGAGCAGTACTTC. Combining the CDR3 with reference TRBV5-6 and TRBJ2-7 gives the whole variable domain DAGVTQSPTHLIKTRGQQVTLRCSPKSGHDTVSWYQQALGQGPQFIFQYYEEEERQRGNFPDRFSGHQFPNYSSELNVNALLLGDSALYLCASSTFFTGPLYEQYFGPGTRLTVT.